This T cell receptor beta chain was sequenced for a study of blood T cell repertoires in COVID-19. Study summary: The United States, Italy and Spain provided the acute and convalescent COVID-19 samples. Nucleic acid was either cDNA or gDNA, and it came from T cells, B-cell-depleted T cells, or PBMCs.

The length of the CDR3 is 13 residues. Germline V gene lookup returns CDR1 SNHLY and CDR2 FYNNEI. The V gene lost 4 bases and the J gene lost 6 bases, with 10 bases spanning the gap. The table came from immunoSEQ multiplex PCR; TCRdb's copy has only in-frame clones and leaves some out. The sample records about 140,000 clones, 78% being singletons. The receptor was derived from a woman aged 55-75 years with acute or convalescent COVID-19. Sample: peripheral blood. The chain has TRBV2 and TRBJ1-5; possible D gene TRBD1, 5 bases. Written as DNA, the CDR3 is TGTGCCAGCAGTGTTATGGGGGGTCAGCCCCAGCATTTT. The encoded protein is CASSVMGGQPQHF.